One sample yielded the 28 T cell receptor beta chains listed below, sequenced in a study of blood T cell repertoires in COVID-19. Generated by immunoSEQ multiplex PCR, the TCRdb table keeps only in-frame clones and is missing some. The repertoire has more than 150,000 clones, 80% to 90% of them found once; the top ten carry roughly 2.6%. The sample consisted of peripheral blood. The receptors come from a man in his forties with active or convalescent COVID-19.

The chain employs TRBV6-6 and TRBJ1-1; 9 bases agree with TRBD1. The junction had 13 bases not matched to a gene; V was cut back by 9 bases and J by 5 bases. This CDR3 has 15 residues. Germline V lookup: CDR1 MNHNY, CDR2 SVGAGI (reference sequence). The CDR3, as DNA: TGTGCCAGTAAGGGAAAGACAGGGGGTGGAACTGAAGCTTTCTTT. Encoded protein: CASKGKTGGGTEAFF.

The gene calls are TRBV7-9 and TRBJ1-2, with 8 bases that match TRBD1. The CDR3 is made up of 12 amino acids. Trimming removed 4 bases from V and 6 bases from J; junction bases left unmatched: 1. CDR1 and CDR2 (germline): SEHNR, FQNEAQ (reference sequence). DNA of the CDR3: TGTGCCAGCAGCTGGGGACAGGATGGCTACACCTTC. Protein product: CASSWGQDGYTF.

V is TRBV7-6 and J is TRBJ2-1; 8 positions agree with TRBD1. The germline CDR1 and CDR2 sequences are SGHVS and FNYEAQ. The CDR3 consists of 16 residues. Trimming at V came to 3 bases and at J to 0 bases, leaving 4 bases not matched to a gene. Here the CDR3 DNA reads TGTGCCAGCAGCTTCGGACAGGGCAGCTCCTACAATGAGCAGTTCTTC. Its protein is CASSFGQGSSYNEQFF.

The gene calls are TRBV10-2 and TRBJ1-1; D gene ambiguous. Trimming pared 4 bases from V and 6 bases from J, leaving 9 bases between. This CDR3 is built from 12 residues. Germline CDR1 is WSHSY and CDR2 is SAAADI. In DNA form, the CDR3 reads TGCGCCAGCAGTGGAGCGGGTTCTGAAGCTTTCTTT. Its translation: CASSGAGSEAFF.

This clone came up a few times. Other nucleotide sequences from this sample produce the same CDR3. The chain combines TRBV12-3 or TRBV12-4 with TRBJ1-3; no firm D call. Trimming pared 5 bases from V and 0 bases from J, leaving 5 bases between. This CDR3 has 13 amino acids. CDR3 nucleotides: TGTGCCAGCAGTCCGAGCTCTGGAAACACCATATATTTT. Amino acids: CASSPSSGNTIYF.

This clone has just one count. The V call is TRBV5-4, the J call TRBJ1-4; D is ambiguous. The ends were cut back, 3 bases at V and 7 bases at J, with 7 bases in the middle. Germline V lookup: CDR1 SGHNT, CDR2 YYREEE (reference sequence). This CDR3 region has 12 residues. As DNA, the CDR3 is TGTGCCAGCAGCTGGTCCGGTGAAAAACTGTTTTTT. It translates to CASSWSGEKLFF.

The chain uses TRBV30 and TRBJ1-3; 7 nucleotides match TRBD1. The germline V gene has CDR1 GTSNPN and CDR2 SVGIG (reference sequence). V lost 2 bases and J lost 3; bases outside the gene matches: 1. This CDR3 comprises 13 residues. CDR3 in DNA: TGTGCCTGGAGTCGGACAGGTGGAAACACCATATATTTT. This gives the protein CAWSRTGGNTIYF.

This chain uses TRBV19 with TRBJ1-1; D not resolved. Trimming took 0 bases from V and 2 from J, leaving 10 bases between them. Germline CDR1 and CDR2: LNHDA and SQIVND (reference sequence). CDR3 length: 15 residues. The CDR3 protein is CASSIDGSINTEAFF. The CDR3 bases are TGTGCCAGTAGTATAGATGGCAGTATAAACACTGAAGCTTTCTTT.

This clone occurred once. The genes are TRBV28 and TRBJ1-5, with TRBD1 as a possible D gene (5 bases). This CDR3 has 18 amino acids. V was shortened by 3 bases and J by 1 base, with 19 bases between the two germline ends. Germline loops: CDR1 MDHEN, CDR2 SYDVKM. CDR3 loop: CASSLGGTGTRSNQPQHF. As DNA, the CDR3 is TGTGCCAGCAGTTTGGGCGGGACGGGGACTCGGAGCAATCAGCCCCAGCATTTT.

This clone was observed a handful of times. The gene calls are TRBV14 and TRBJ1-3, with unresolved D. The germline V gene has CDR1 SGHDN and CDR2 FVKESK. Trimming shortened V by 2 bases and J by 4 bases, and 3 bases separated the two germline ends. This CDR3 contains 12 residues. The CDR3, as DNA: TGTGCCAGCAGCCAACAGGGAAACACCATATATTTT. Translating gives CASSQQGNTIYF.

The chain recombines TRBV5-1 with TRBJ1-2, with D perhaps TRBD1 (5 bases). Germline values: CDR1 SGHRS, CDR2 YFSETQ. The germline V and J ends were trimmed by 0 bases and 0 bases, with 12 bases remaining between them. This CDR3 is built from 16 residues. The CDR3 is CASSLVRGRANYGYTF. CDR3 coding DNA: TGCGCCAGCAGCTTGGTTCGGGGGAGAGCTAACTATGGCTACACCTTC.

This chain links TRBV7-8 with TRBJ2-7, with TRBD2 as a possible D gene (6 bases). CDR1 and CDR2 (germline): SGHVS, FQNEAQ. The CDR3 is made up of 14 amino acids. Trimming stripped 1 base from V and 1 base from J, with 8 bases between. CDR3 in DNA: TGTGCCAGCAGCTTAGTGGGGGGTTCCTACGAGCAGTACTTC. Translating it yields CASSLVGGSYEQYF.

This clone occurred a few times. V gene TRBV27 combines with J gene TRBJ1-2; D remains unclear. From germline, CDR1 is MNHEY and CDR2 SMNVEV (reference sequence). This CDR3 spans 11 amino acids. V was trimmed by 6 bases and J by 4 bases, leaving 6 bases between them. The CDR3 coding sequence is TGTGCCAGCAGCTCGGGCTATGGCTACACCTTC. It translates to CASSSGYGYTF.

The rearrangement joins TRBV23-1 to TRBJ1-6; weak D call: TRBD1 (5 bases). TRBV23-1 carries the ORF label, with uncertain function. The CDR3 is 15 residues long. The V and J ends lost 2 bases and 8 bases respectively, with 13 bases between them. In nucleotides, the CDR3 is TGCGCCAGCAGTCAAGAGGTCAGGGTGGATTCACCCCTCCACTTT. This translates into CASSQEVRVDSPLHF.

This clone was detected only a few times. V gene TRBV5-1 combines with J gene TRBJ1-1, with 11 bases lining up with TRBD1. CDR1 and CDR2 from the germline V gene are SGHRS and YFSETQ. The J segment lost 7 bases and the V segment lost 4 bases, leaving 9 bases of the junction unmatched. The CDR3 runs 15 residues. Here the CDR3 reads CASSDPGQGGVEAFF. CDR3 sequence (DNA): TGCGCCAGCAGCGATCCGGGACAGGGGGGTGTTGAAGCTTTCTTT.

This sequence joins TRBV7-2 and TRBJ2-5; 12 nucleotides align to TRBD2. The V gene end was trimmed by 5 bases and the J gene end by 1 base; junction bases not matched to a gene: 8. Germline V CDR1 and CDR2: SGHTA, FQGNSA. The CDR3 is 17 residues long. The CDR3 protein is CASSDRRLAGAQETQYF. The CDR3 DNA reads TGTGCCAGCAGCGACCGTCGACTAGCGGGGGCCCAAGAGACCCAGTACTTC.

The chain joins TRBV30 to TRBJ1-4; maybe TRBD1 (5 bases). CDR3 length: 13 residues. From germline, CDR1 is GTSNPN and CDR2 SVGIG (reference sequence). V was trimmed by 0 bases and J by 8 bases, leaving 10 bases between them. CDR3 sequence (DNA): TGTGCCTGGAGTGTTGGGGACTGGGAAAAACTGTTTTTT. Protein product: CAWSVGDWEKLFF.

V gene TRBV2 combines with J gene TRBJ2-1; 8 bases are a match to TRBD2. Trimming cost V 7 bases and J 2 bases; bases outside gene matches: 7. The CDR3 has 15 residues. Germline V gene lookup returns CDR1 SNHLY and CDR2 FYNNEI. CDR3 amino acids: CASTPRGGTYNEQFF. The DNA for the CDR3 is TGTGCCAGCACTCCCCGGGGGGGCACCTACAATGAGCAGTTCTTC.

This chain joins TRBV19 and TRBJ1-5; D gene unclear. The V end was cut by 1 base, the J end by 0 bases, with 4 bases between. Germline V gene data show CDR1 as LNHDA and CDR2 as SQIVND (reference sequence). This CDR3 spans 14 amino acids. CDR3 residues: CASSIADSNQPQHF. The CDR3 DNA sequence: TGTGCCAGTAGTATAGCAGATAGCAATCAGCCCCAGCATTTT.

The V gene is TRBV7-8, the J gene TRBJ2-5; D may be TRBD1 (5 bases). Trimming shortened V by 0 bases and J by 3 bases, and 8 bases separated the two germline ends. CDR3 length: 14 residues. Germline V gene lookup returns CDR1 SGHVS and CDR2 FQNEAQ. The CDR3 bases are TGTGCCAGCAGCTTAGCGACAGCTGAAGAGACCCAGTACTTC. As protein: CASSLATAEETQYF.

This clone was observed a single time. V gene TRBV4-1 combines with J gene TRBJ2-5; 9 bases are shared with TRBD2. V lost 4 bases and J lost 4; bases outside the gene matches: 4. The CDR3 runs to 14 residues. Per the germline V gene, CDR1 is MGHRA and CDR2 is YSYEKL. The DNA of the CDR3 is TGCGCCAGCAGCCTGCGGGGGGGCTCAGAGACCCAGTACTTC. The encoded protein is CASSLRGGSETQYF.

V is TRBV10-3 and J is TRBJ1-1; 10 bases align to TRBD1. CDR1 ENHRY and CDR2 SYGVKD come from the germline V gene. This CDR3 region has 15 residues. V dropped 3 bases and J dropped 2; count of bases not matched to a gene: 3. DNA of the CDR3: TGTGCCATCAGTGAACCGACAGGGGGCAACACTGAAGCTTTCTTT. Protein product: CAISEPTGGNTEAFF.

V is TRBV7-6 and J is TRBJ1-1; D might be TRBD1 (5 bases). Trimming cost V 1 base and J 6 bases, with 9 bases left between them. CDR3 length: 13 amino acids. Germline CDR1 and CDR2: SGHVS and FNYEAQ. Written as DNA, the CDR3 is TGTGCCAGCAGCTTAGAGGGGATCTCTGAAGCTTTCTTT. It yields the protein CASSLEGISEAFF.

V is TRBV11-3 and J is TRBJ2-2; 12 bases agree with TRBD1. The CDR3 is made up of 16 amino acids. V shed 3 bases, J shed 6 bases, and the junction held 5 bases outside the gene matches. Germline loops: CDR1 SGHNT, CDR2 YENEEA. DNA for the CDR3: TGTGCCAGCAGCTTCGGGACAGGGGGCTTGGCCGGGGAGCTGTTTTTT. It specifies CASSFGTGGLAGELFF.

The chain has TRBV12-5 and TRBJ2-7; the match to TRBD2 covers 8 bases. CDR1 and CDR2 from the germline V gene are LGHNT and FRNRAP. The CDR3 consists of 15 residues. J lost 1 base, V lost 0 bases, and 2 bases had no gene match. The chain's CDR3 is CASGLVRGGSYEQYF. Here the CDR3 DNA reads TGTGCTAGTGGTTTGGTACGGGGGGGATCCTACGAGCAGTACTTC.

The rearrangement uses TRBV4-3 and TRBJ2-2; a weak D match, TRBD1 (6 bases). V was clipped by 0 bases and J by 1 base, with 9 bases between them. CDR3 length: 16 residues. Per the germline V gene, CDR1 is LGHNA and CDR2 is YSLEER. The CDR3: CASSQDQGLNTGELFF. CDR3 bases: TGCGCCAGCAGCCAAGACCAGGGGTTGAACACCGGGGAGCTGTTTTTT.

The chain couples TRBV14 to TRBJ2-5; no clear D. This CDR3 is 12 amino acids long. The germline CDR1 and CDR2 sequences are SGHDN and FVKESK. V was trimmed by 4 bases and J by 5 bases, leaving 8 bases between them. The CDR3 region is CASSRMGETQYF. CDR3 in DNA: TGTGCCAGCAGCCGCATGGGCGAGACCCAGTACTTC.

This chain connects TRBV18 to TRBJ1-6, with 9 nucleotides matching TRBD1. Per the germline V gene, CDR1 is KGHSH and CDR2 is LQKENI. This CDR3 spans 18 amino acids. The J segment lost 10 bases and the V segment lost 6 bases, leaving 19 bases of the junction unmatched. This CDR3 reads CASSLTGVTGGAGSPLHF. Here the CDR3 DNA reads TGTGCCAGCTCCCTAACCGGTGTTACAGGGGGCGCAGGGTCACCCCTCCACTTT.